What follows is one TCR beta chain and its context. These data come from a study of OX40 agonist ivuxolimab in advanced cancers. As for the study in general: Ivuxolimab, an antibody that agonizes OX40 (CD134), was administered to the patients. Allowance was made for prior anti-PD-1, anti-PD-L1 or anti-CTLA-4 therapy, and about 44% had some.

The CDR3 spans 16 residues. Trimming left V 0 bases short and J 0 bases short, with 12 bases between. The germline V gene encodes CDR1 SGDLS and CDR2 YYNGEE. Libraries were prepared by immunoSEQ multiplex PCR; TCRdb keeps only in-frame clonotypes and omits some of them. Of nearly 20,000 clones listed, around 82% were seen once; the top ten hold around 20%. The clonotype was recovered from an adult with an advanced solid tumor such as melanoma, head and neck, liver or kidney cancer. The V call is TRBV9, the J call TRBJ2-5, with no clear D. The starting material was CD4+ or CD8+ T cells sorted from blood, obtained in a trial of the OX40 agonist ivuxolimab. This CDR3 is CASSVEGGANQETQYF. The CDR3 bases are TGTGCCAGCAGCGTAGAAGGCGGAGCAAACCAAGAGACCCAGTACTTC.